This TCR beta chain was profiled in a study of blood T cell repertoires in COVID-19. Trimming cost V 4 bases and J 6 bases, with 12 bases left between them. The CDR3 is made up of 13 amino acids. Germline V gives CDR1 MDHEN, CDR2 SYDVKM. Profiled with immunoSEQ multiplex PCR; TCRdb holds only in-frame clones, not every one. The sample lists over 70,000 clones, 80% to 90% occurring once. The sample consisted of peripheral blood. The sequence derives from a human donor in a cohort sampled during active COVID-19. The chain joins TRBV28 to TRBJ1-2, with D perhaps TRBD1 (5 bases). The CDR3 region is CASSWGTLNGYTF. CDR3 DNA: TGTGCCAGCAGTTGGGGGACTCTTAATGGCTACACCTTC.